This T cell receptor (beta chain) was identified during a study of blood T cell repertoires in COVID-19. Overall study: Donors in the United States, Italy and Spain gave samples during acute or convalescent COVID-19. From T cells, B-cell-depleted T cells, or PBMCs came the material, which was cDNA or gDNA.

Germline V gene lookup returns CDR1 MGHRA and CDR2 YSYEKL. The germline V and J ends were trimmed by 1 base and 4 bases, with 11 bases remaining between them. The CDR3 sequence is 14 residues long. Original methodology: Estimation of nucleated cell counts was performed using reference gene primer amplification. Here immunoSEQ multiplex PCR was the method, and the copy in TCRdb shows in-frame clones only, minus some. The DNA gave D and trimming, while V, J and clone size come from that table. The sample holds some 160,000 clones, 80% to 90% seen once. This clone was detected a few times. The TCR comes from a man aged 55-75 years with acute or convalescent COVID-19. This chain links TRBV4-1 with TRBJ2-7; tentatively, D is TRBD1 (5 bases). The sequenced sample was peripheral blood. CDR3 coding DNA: TGCGCCAGCAGCCAAGCAGGGAATGCGTACGAGCAGTACTTC. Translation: CASSQAGNAYEQYF.